What follows are 14 T cell receptor beta chains derived from one specimen sequenced in a study of blood T cell dynamics during melanoma immunotherapy. Generated by immunoSEQ multiplex PCR, the TCRdb table keeps only in-frame clones and is missing some. The profile shows roughly 16,000 clones, approximately 80% of them singletons. Time point described: pre-treatment baseline. The specimen was blood, collected from a patient treated with checkpoint blockade. The receptors come from a human donor with melanoma.

This clone was found a few times. This chain uses TRBV7-9 with TRBJ2-2; D is undetermined. Germline V gene sequence: CDR1 SEHNR, CDR2 FQNEAQ (reference sequence). The CDR3 totals 14 residues. Trimming shortened V by 4 bases and J by 1 base, and 7 bases separated the two germline ends. CDR3 bases: TGTGCCAGCAGCTCGGACGGGAACACCGGGGAGCTGTTTTTT. Translating it yields CASSSDGNTGELFF.

The chain has TRBV28 and TRBJ2-2; D may match TRBD1 or TRBD2 (6 bases each). Germline values: CDR1 MDHEN, CDR2 SYDVKM. The CDR3 is made up of 16 amino acids. V lost 6 bases and J lost 4, with 18 bases in between. The CDR3 here is CASRFRGGGPTGELFF. Written as DNA, the CDR3 is TGTGCCAGCAGATTCCGAGGGGGAGGCCCCACCGGGGAGCTGTTTTTT.

V usage is TRBV10-3 and J usage is TRBJ2-1, with D possibly TRBD2 on 5 matching bases. The CDR3 totals 13 residues. Trimming left V 6 bases short and J 7 bases short, with 13 bases between. Germline assignment: CDR1 ENHRY and CDR2 SYGVKD. CDR3: CAIRVGGGNEQFF. The CDR3 nucleotides are TGTGCCATCAGAGTAGGAGGTGGGAATGAGCAGTTCTTC.

A remark on this clone: This sample also contains other DNA sequences that code for the same CDR3. The chain is built from TRBV28 and TRBJ2-3; D gene unclear. The CDR3 spans 13 residues. V dropped 3 bases and J dropped 0 bases, with 4 bases sitting between them. Germline CDR1 and CDR2: MDHEN and SYDVKM. The CDR3 DNA reads as TGTGCCAGCAGTTTGTCTAGCACAGATACGCAGTATTTT. Its translation: CASSLSSTDTQYF.

V usage is TRBV27 and J usage is TRBJ1-1; the D is unclear. This CDR3 region has 14 residues. Trimming stripped 2 bases from V and 6 bases from J, with 13 bases between. Germline CDR1 and CDR2: MNHEY and SMNVEV (reference sequence). The CDR3 coding sequence is TGTGCCAGCAGTTTAAGGAAGAGGGCCCCTGAAGCTTTCTTT. Protein sequence: CASSLRKRAPEAFF.

The chain uses TRBV7-9 and TRBJ2-2; D may be TRBD1 (6 bases). Germline V gives CDR1 SEHNR, CDR2 FQNEAQ (reference sequence). The CDR3 is made up of 16 amino acids. Trimming stripped 5 bases from V and 1 base from J, with 14 bases between. The CDR3 sequence is CASSGIPGQNTGELFF. DNA of the CDR3: TGTGCCAGCAGCGGTATCCCGGGACAGAACACCGGGGAGCTGTTTTTT.

This CDR3 reads CSWGGLYEQYF. CDR3 sequence (DNA): TGCAGTTGGGGGGGTTTATACGAGCAGTACTTC. This chain connects TRBV20-1 to TRBJ2-7; 7 nucleotides match TRBD2. This CDR3 region has 11 residues. The V gene end was trimmed by 8 bases and the J gene end by 4 bases; junction bases not matched to a gene: 5. CDR1 DFQATT and CDR2 SNEGSKA come from the germline V gene (reference sequence).

CDR3 DNA: TGCAGCGTTGAAAAAGGAGGTACATACGAGCAGTACTTC. Translation: CSVEKGGTYEQYF. The rearrangement joins TRBV29-1 to TRBJ2-7; a weak D match, TRBD2 (5 bases). This CDR3 region has 13 residues. Germline loops: CDR1 SQVTM, CDR2 ANQGSEA. Trimming shortened V by 2 bases and J by 4 bases, and 12 bases separated the two germline ends.

The chain links TRBV2 to TRBJ2-7, with a possible D match to TRBD1 (6 bases). Trimming left V 6 bases short and J 4 bases short, with 13 bases between. The CDR3 has 13 amino acids. Looked up from germline, CDR1 is SNHLY and CDR2 is FYNNEI. The CDR3 DNA sequence: TGTGCCAGCAGCCGGGACAATACGTACGAGCAGTACTTC. Protein: CASSRDNTYEQYF.

The CDR3 region has the DNA TGTGCCAGCAGTGAGGACGGCTACGAGCAGTACTTC. It translates to CASSEDGYEQYF. The chain has TRBV6-9 and TRBJ2-7; D unclear. The V and J ends lost 5 bases and 3 bases respectively, with 8 bases between them. CDR1 and CDR2 (germline): MNHGY, SVAAGI. CDR3 length equals 12 residues.

This clone occurred once. The chain uses TRBV5-1 and TRBJ2-5; 9 nucleotides match TRBD2. Germline CDR1 SGHRS, CDR2 YFSETQ. With 4 bases clipped from V and 1 base from J, the junction kept 8 bases outside the gene matches. The CDR3 covers 16 residues. CDR3 amino acids: CASSLSLAGIQETQYF. For the CDR3, the DNA is TGCGCCAGCAGCCTGAGCCTAGCGGGGATCCAAGAGACCCAGTACTTC. Filled out from reference TRBV5-1 and TRBJ2-5, the complete variable domain reads KAGVTQTPRYLIKTRGQQVTLSCSPISGHRSVSWYQQTPGQGLQFLFEYFSETQRNKGNFPGRFSGRQFSNSRSEMNVSTLELGDSALYLCASSLSLAGIQETQYFGPGTRLLVL.

This sequence joins TRBV11-1 and TRBJ2-5, with 13 nucleotides matching TRBD2. Germline V gives CDR1 SGHAT, CDR2 FQDESV (reference sequence). CDR3 length: 17 amino acids. V lost 0 bases and J lost 2; bases outside the gene matches: 3. Here the CDR3 reads CASSLARTSGSQETQYF. The DNA of the CDR3 is TGTGCCAGCAGCTTAGCGCGGACTAGCGGGAGTCAAGAGACCCAGTACTTC.

The chain recombines TRBV7-2 with TRBJ1-2, with D possibly TRBD1 on 5 matching bases. The germline V gene has CDR1 SGHTA and CDR2 FQGNSA. The CDR3 sequence is 14 residues long. Trimming left V 2 bases short and J 6 bases short, with 13 bases between. In DNA form, the CDR3 reads TGTGCCAGCAGCTTAACCGGGACGTATCATGGCTACACCTTC. Translating gives CASSLTGTYHGYTF.

The genes are TRBV7-9 and TRBJ2-7; D unclear. From germline, CDR1 is SEHNR and CDR2 FQNEAQ (reference sequence). V was cut by 0 bases and J by 1 base, with 10 bases left in between. The length of the CDR3 is 15 residues. CDR3 region: CASSLASDPSYEQYF. The CDR3 nucleotides are TGTGCCAGCAGCTTAGCTTCCGACCCGTCCTACGAGCAGTACTTC.